This TCR beta chain was sequenced during a study of blood T cell repertoires in COVID-19. The CDR3 spans 13 residues. Per the germline V gene, CDR1 is MNHEY and CDR2 is SMNVEV (reference sequence). V dropped 2 bases and J dropped 7 bases, with 12 bases sitting between them. The protocol was immunoSEQ multiplex PCR, while the TCRdb copy is restricted to in-frame clones and leaves out a portion. The sample records just over 200,000 clones, over 70% being singletons. This clonotype was sampled from a woman in her 70s with acute or convalescent COVID-19. The sample consisted of peripheral blood. This chain uses TRBV27 with TRBJ2-7; TRBD2 is a possible D gene (5 bases). The CDR3 DNA reads TGTGCCAGCAGTTTAGGTGCGGGCGTGGAGCAGTACTTC. It translates to CASSLGAGVEQYF.